This T cell receptor (beta chain) was identified in a study of blood T cells in healthy people across ages (dated by TCRdb to about 2015). With respect to the entire study: Template switching captured roughly one uniquely barcoded TCR beta cDNA molecule per two T cells in model experiments. To avoid experimental bias, donors of different ages were distributed randomly across sequencing lanes. Using deep sequencing normalized with unique cDNA molecular identifiers, the study measured how TCR beta repertoire diversity changes with age. For two donors (one aged 18 to 30 and one aged 80 or older), the study analyzed two additional independent replicas of 1 million unique cDNA reads from the same blood draw. Donors were grouped into four age groups: young (average roughly 17 years), middle-aged (about 40), aged (around 60) and long-lived (over 80).

Here is what the overall study found, with its caveats: Because profiling used bulk unsorted PBMCs, naive and antigen-experienced compartments could not be compared conclusively. The long-lived group showed more naive CD4+ T cells, fewer expanded clones and increased TCR diversity than the aged group, suggesting age selection. The percentage of naive T cells measured by flow cytometry correlated strongly with observed TCR beta diversity. The CMV infection status of donors was not known, potentially confounding age-related changes in expanded clonotypes. Estimates of total diversity based on one million sequenced T cells were regarded as lower bounds and as underestimates. As age increased, observed TCR beta diversity per million T cells dropped in a roughly linear way, and a significant reduction was already evident by age approximately 40.

Concerning this clonotype: Its antigen remains unidentified. Base qualities are not recorded, but no much larger clone differs from it by a single base.

V drops 6 bases and J drops 6 bases, leaving 11 bases in between. The CDR3 covers 12 residues, taking in both the cysteine and the phenylalanine. CDR3 DNA is the only sequence kept; it has 36 bases, read in frame from the first base. Sequences SNHLY (CDR1) and FYNNEI (CDR2) are obtained from the germline V gene. Library prep was done by 5' RACE. The reads were generated on an Illumina HiSeq 2500. A second PCR of roughly 6 to 11 cycles was run with a J-beta primer mix and a sample-barcoded 5' primer. A unique molecular identifier was introduced onto each TCR beta cDNA molecule by a template-switch 5' adaptor carrying 12 random nucleotides. Each sample yielded at least 2.5 million CDR3-containing paired-end reads. All of the RNA was converted into first-strand cDNA using the Mint cDNA synthesis kit, with a TRBC-specific oligonucleotide serving as the primer. After uracil-DNA glycosylase treatment, a first 18-cycle PCR used universal primers M1SS and BC2_uni_R on all cDNA. The study's own analysis went as follows. For normalization, 1 million high-quality reads were randomly selected from each sample, with every read carrying a distinct molecular identifier. Instead of being binned into consensus sequences, reads with shared molecular identifiers were discarded. MiTCR, with a Q25 quality threshold and the strictest error-elimination algorithm, was used for CDR3 identification, clonotype clustering and error correction. A nonparametric unseen species model using Euler transformation provided a lower-bound estimate of total TCR beta diversity. The public reads were reanalyzed by TCRdb: fastp trimming at Q25, MiXCR alignment, in-frame beta chains only. Rows are combined by CDR3 protein, so each entry shows the most common genes and DNA. These V and J calls are TCRdb output, not the study's own analysis. Present in this sample are some 730,000 distinct CDR3 sequences, 20% to 25% of which were seen just once. Around 21% of the sample lies in the top ten.

Systemically healthy Caucasian individuals from Russia, roughly 40 in total and aged roughly 6 to 95 years, were included as donors. Around 10 milliliters of peripheral blood were collected from each donor into EDTA-treated Vacutainer tubes. PBMCs were isolated by Ficoll-Paque density-gradient centrifugation, with at least 7 million obtained per sample. Total RNA, at least 5 micrograms per sample, was extracted from PBMCs with Trizol reagent. For every donor, an aliquot of PBMCs went through flow cytometry to measure the percentages of naive CD45RAhigh/CD27high T cells. This sequence originates from a man in his 70s in good health. Sequencing input: blood. Recombination linked TRBV2 to TRBJ1-1; tentative D gene TRBD1, with 5 bases matching. In nucleotides, the sequence is TGTGCCAGCAGCTCCCAGGGACCTGAAGCTTTCTTT. Translation gives CASSSQGPEAFF.